Detailed here is one T cell receptor (beta chain). Method: immunoSEQ multiplex PCR; TCRdb's copy keeps in-frame clones and lacks some. This table holds a few hundred thousand clones, roughly 85% found once. This entry comes from a study of blood T cell repertoires in COVID-19. Material for sequencing was PBMCs or T cells enriched from blood (not recorded which). The origin of this receptor is a man younger than 45 who had recovered from COVID-19.

The CDR3 sequence is CASSLAEAGGVDGYTF. The CDR3 region has the DNA TGTGCCAGCAGCTTGGCCGAAGCGGGGGGCGTGGATGGCTACACCTTC. The genes are TRBV5-6 and TRBJ1-2, with a weak D call TRBD1 (6 bases). Germline CDR1 and CDR2: SGHDT and YYEEEE. V lost 0 bases, J lost 6 bases, and 18 bases lay in between. This CDR3 is 16 amino acids long. The full variable domain, rest sourced from reference TRBV5-6 and TRBJ1-2, is DAGVTQSPTHLIKTRGQQVTLRCSPKSGHDTVSWYQQALGQGPQFIFQYYEEEERQRGNFPDRFSGHQFPNYSSELNVNALLLGDSALYLCASSLAEAGGVDGYTFGSGTRLTVV.